This record covers a single TCR beta chain. Per the original data handling: For nucleated cells, counts were estimated from reference gene primer amplification. Method: immunoSEQ multiplex PCR; TCRdb's copy keeps in-frame clones and lacks some. V, J and clone size are taken as reported in that table, and D and trimming were inferred from the DNA itself. Of just over 150,000 clones in the sample, around 91% are singletons; the top ten hold about 15%. The data were taken from a study of blood T cell repertoires in COVID-19. The overall study: Both acute and convalescent COVID-19 samples were obtained from the United States, Italy and Spain. Sample material is recorded as cDNA or gDNA derived from T cells, B-cell-depleted T cells, or PBMCs.

Trimming removed 4 bases at V and 6 bases at J, with 19 bases between. The germline V gene has CDR1 MNHEY and CDR2 SMNVEV (reference sequence). The CDR3 has 17 residues. The rearrangement joins TRBV27 to TRBJ1-6; D remains ambiguous. Sequenced input: peripheral blood. This TCR derives from a woman aged 40 to 55 with acute or convalescent COVID-19. CDR3 sequence reads: CASSSTSHVPSNSPLHF. The CDR3 DNA follows: TGTGCCAGCAGTTCAACGAGTCATGTACCCTCTAATTCACCCCTCCACTTT.